The clone carrying this T cell receptor beta chain was seen at least ten times. The antigen remains undetermined. The CDR3 covers 13 residues. Germline V gives CDR1 SQVTM, CDR2 ANQGSEA. J was trimmed by 3 bases and V by 6 bases; bases with no gene match: 6. TCR beta CDR3 regions were amplified from RNA. The HTBI primer set served for first-round RT-PCR of the TCR CDR3. TCRdb fed the multiplex PCR reads into MiXCR, producing one record per CDR3 protein. The sample contains about 350,000 distinct CDR3 sequences, approximately 18% of which appear only once. Individuals with ophthalmopathy presented a Clinical Activity Score of at least 3, a NOSPECS grade of at least 4 and a duration under 3 months. The data derive from a study of T cells in Graves' hyperthyroidism and ophthalmopathy. Broader study findings: Model predictions of ophthalmopathy came a median approximately seven months before onset. In blood, most of the thyroid clonotypes expanded above 0.001 were also present. Stable hyperthyroidism was separated from ophthalmopathy by a model based on 13 V-J features.

The clonotype was recovered from a woman aged 40 to 50 with Graves' ophthalmopathy. The sequencing input was blood. This chain uses TRBV29-1 with TRBJ2-5; 8 bases agree with TRBD1. CDR3 in DNA: TGCAGCGTCGGACAGGGCTCGAAAGAGACCCAGTACTTC. This gives the protein CSVGQGSKETQYF.